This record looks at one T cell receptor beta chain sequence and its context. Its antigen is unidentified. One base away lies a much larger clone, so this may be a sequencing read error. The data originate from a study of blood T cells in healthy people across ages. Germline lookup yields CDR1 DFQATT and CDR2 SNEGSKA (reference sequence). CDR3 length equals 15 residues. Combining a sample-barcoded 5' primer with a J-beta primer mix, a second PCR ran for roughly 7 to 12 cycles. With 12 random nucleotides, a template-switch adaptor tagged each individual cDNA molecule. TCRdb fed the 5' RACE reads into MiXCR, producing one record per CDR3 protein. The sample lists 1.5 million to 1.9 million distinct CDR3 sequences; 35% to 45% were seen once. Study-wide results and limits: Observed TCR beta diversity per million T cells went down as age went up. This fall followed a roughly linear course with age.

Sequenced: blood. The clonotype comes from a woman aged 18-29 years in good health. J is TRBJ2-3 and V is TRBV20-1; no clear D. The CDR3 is CSATPAHPITDMQYF. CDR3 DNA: TGCAGTGCTACTCCAGCCCACCCGATCACAGATATGCAGTATTTT.